A single sample is the source of the 11 T cell receptor beta chains below, sequenced in a study of regulatory T cells in long-lasting Graves disease. The sample's time point: persistent/refractory GD, antithyroid drugs over 5 years with positive TRAb. PBMC-derived RNA was used for the TCR library. CDR3-region Arm-PCR and iRepertoire HTBI primers produced the TCR beta libraries. MiXCR was run by TCRdb on the multiplex PCR reads, yielding one entry per CDR3 protein. The sample consists of about 460,000 distinct CDR3 sequences, 22% of them appearing once. The sample consisted of peripheral blood mononuclear cells (PBMCs), taken when the disease was refractory, from a patient treated with antithyroid drugs. These receptors were taken from a female donor with Graves disease.

The chain is built from TRBV12-3 or TRBV12-4 and TRBJ2-1; 11 positions agree with TRBD1. Germline trimming cut 6 bases from V and 5 bases from J; bases unmatched to any gene: 6. The CDR3 contains 15 residues. CDR3 sequence (DNA): TGTGCCAGCAGATGGGGGACAGGGGGTCACAATGAGCAGTTCTTC. Translated: CASRWGTGGHNEQFF.

This clonotype has more than one count but fewer than ten. The J gene is TRBJ2-3, the V gene TRBV12-3 or TRBV12-4; D is unclear. The V and J ends lost 1 base and 8 bases respectively, with 10 bases between them. The CDR3 runs to 13 residues. This CDR3 reads CASSLGAISTQYF. CDR3 sequence (DNA): TGTGCCAGCAGTTTAGGCGCAATAAGTACGCAGTATTTT.

The chain combines TRBV7-2 with TRBJ2-7; tentatively, D is TRBD1 (6 bases). The CDR3 sequence is 13 residues long. Germline-derived CDR1 and CDR2 are SGHTA and FQGNSA. With 5 bases removed from V and 3 bases from J, the gap between germline ends came to 11 bases. In nucleotides, the CDR3 is TGTGCCAGCAGCCCCAAGGACAGCTACGAGCAGTACTTC. Translating gives CASSPKDSYEQYF.

The V and J genes are TRBV19 and TRBJ2-2; 8 nucleotides align to TRBD1. The V segment lost 3 bases and the J segment 4 bases; nucleotides outside the gene matches: 7. Germline V gene data show CDR1 as LNHDA and CDR2 as SQIVND (reference sequence). This CDR3 has 16 residues. The CDR3 DNA sequence: TGTGCCAGTAGTATTCAGGGGGCGTCGGTCACCGGGGAGCTGTTTTTT. It specifies CASSIQGASVTGELFF. Using reference TRBV19 and TRBJ2-2 for the parts outside the CDR3, the full variable domain is DGGITQSPKYLFRKEGQNVTLSCEQNLNHDAMYWYRQDPGQGLRLIYYSQIVNDFQKGDIAEGYSVSREKKESFPLTVTSAQKNPTAFYLCASSIQGASVTGELFFGEGSRLTVL.

This clonotype came up many times. The gene calls are TRBV11-2 and TRBJ1-1; D gene ambiguous. The CDR3 is made up of 12 amino acids. The V end was cut by 5 bases, the J end by 6 bases, with 10 bases between. Per the germline V gene, CDR1 is SGHAT and CDR2 is FQNNGV. The CDR3 nucleotides are TGTGCCAGCAGCGGAGCAGAGGCTGAAGCTTTCTTT. Residues: CASSGAEAEAFF.

This clonotype turned up a few times. This chain connects TRBV28 to TRBJ2-5, with a tentative D call TRBD1 (5 bases). V dropped 5 bases and J dropped 2 bases, with 12 bases sitting between them. Looked up from germline, CDR1 is MDHEN and CDR2 is SYDVKM. CDR3 size: 14 residues. CDR3 sequence (DNA): TGTGCCAGCAGTCCCGTCAGGGATCAAGAGACCCAGTACTTC. It is translated as CASSPVRDQETQYF.

This clonotype was detected many times. The chain links TRBV6-2 or TRBV6-3 to TRBJ1-2; D not resolved. The CDR3 is 15 amino acids. Trimming pared 0 bases from V and 4 bases from J, leaving 12 bases between. CDR1 is MNHEY, CDR2 SVGEGT, per germline. DNA for the CDR3: TGTGCCAGCAGTTACTCGAAGGCCAGCGGCTATGGCTACACCTTC. This encodes CASSYSKASGYGYTF.

This clonotype was seen ten or more times. V is TRBV2 and J is TRBJ2-4; no clear D. Trimming took off 5 bases at V and 3 bases at J, with 11 bases between the two ends. The V gene's germline CDR1 is SNHLY and CDR2 FYNNEI. This CDR3 spans 14 amino acids. The CDR3 DNA sequence: TGTGCCAGCAGTCTGAGCTTTTACAAAAACATTCAGTACTTC. Translation gives CASSLSFYKNIQYF.

This clonotype came up many times. The rearrangement joins TRBV6-1 to TRBJ1-1, with D tentatively TRBD1 (5 bases). Trimming shortened V by 7 bases and J by 3 bases, and 9 bases separated the two germline ends. The V gene's germline CDR1 is MNHNS and CDR2 SASEGT. CDR3 length: 12 residues. The CDR3 nucleotides read TGTGCCAGCAAGAAAGGGGACACTGAAGCTTTCTTT. Translating it yields CASKKGDTEAFF.

The V call is TRBV14, the J call TRBJ2-7; no firm D call. The CDR3 consists of 13 residues. The ends were cut back, 4 bases at V and 3 bases at J, with 10 bases in the middle. The germline V gene has CDR1 SGHDN and CDR2 FVKESK. The CDR3 DNA sequence: TGTGCCAGCAGCCCCGTACCCGGCTACGAGCAGTACTTC. Translated: CASSPVPGYEQYF.

The J gene is TRBJ2-1, the V gene TRBV6-2 or TRBV6-3; D uncertain. CDR1 and CDR2 (germline): MNHEY, SVGEGT. The CDR3 loop spans 13 amino acids. V lost 7 bases and J lost 6, with 13 bases in between. In nucleotides, the CDR3 is TGTGCCAGCACCAACCTCGCCCGCAATGAGCAGTTCTTC. As protein: CASTNLARNEQFF.